One and the same sample provided the 6 T cell receptor beta chains below, sequenced in a study of cytomegalovirus exposure and HLA in healthy donors. Primers for the PCR totalled 60 Vbeta and 13 Jbeta. TCRdb's copy holds only in-frame clones and misses some; the assay was immunoSEQ multiplex PCR. The sample yields approximately 160,000 clones, more than 70% seen once. Sample: PBMCs. All receptors come from a male donor in good health and CMV-seronegative.

The CDR3 region has the DNA TGTGCCAGCAGCCCTGATGGCAGTCTCTACGAGCAGTACTTC. This gives the protein CASSPDGSLYEQYF. The rearrangement links TRBV9 to TRBJ2-7; D remains ambiguous. CDR3 size: 14 residues. Germline-derived CDR1 and CDR2 are SGDLS and YYNGEE. V gave up 4 bases and J gave up 3 bases, with 14 bases separating them.

This clone was detected many times. The V and J genes are TRBV4-1 and TRBJ1-2, with 10 nucleotides matching TRBD1. V lost 4 bases to trimming and J lost 4 bases; unmatched junction nucleotides: 6. Germline lookup yields CDR1 MGHRA and CDR2 YSYEKL. This CDR3 spans 15 amino acids. The CDR3 DNA follows: TGCGCCAGCAGCCCCGGACAGGGGGAAGGCTATGGCTACACCTTC. This encodes CASSPGQGEGYGYTF.

The chain carries TRBV19 and TRBJ1-3, with D possibly matching TRBD1 (6 bases). The V end was cut by 5 bases, the J end by 2 bases, with 13 bases between. This CDR3 is 15 amino acids long. Germline CDR1 reads LNHDA; CDR2 reads SQIVND (reference sequence). CDR3 protein: CASSLDRFAGNTIYF. The CDR3 DNA sequence: TGTGCCAGTAGTCTTGACAGGTTCGCTGGAAACACCATATATTTT.

This clone was counted a single time. CDR3 residues: CASSLSGEGFHEQYF. The CDR3 DNA follows: TGTGCCAGCAGTTTATCGGGAGAAGGGTTTCACGAGCAGTACTTC. This chain connects TRBV27 to TRBJ2-7; perhaps TRBD2 as D (5 bases). This CDR3 spans 15 amino acids. Trimming took 0 bases from V and 5 from J, leaving 14 bases between them. Germline V gene data show CDR1 as MNHEY and CDR2 as SMNVEV (reference sequence).

This clone appeared a few times. The chain combines TRBV10-3 with TRBJ2-2; 8 bases map to TRBD2. The V gene's germline CDR1 is ENHRY and CDR2 SYGVKD. This CDR3 has 15 amino acids. Trimming at V came to 4 bases and at J to 3 bases, leaving 4 bases not matched to a gene. Here the CDR3 reads CAISAGGSHTGELFF. The CDR3 bases are TGTGCCATCAGTGCGGGAGGGAGTCACACCGGGGAGCTGTTTTTT.

This chain joins TRBV21-1 and TRBJ2-1; the table names TRBD2, a call not compared with the DNA. TRBV21-1 is a recognized pseudogene. CDR3 length: 16 residues. DNA of the CDR3: TGTGCCAGCAGCTTACGTCTAGCGGGGGATGGTAATGAGCAGTTCTTC. Amino acids: CASSLRLAGDGNEQFF.